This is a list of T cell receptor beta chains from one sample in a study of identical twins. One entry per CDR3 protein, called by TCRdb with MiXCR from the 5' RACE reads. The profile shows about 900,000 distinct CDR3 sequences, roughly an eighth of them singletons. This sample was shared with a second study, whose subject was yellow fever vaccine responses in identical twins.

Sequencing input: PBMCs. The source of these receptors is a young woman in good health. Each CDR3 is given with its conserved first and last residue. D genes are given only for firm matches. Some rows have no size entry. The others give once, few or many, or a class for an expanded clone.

cdr3_nt: TGTGCCAGCATTGGCATGGACAGGGGGTTGAGCTATGGCTACACCTTC; cdr3_aa: CASIGMDRGLSYGYTF; v_call: TRBV2; j_call: TRBJ1-2; clone_size: many; d_call: TRBD1
cdr3_nt: TGTGCCAGCAAGACCTTATTGGGACAGGGGGGCCCAGATACGCAGTATTTT; cdr3_aa: CASKTLLGQGGPDTQYF; v_call: TRBV28; j_call: TRBJ2-3; clone_size: .; d_call: TRBD1
cdr3_nt: TGTGCCAGCAGCTTGAAGGACCGGGGCGGGGAGCTGTTTTTT; cdr3_aa: CASSLKDRGGELFF; v_call: TRBV12-3/TRBV12-4; j_call: TRBJ2-2; clone_size: few; d_call: .
cdr3_nt: TGCAGTGCTAGAGATCTAGACTCATACTTCTTC; cdr3_aa: CSARDLDSYFF; v_call: TRBV20-1; j_call: TRBJ2-1; clone_size: many; d_call: .
cdr3_nt: TGTGCCACCACACTCGGACAGGGGAATCAGCCCCAGCATTTT; cdr3_aa: CATTLGQGNQPQHF; v_call: TRBV15; j_call: TRBJ1-5; clone_size: .; d_call: TRBD1
cdr3_nt: TGTGCCAGCAGTTTAGGGGTCGGGACTAGCGTCGTCTACAATGAGCAGTTCTTC; cdr3_aa: CASSLGVGTSVVYNEQFF; v_call: TRBV12-3/TRBV12-4; j_call: TRBJ2-1; clone_size: few; d_call: TRBD2
cdr3_nt: TGTGCCAGCAGTGGAAGTTTAAAGGGGCAGAGAATTTCACCCCTCCACTTT; cdr3_aa: CASSGSLKGQRISPLHF; v_call: TRBV25-1; j_call: TRBJ1-6; clone_size: few; d_call: .
cdr3_nt: TGCAGTGACGACAGGGCCTATGGCTACACCTTC; cdr3_aa: CSDDRAYGYTF; v_call: TRBV20-1; j_call: TRBJ1-2; clone_size: few; d_call: TRBD1
cdr3_nt: TGTGCCATCAGCCAGGCCTGGGGGGGAGAGAACAATGAGCAGTTCTTC; cdr3_aa: CAISQAWGGENNEQFF; v_call: TRBV10-3; j_call: TRBJ2-1; clone_size: .; d_call: TRBD2
cdr3_nt: TGCGCCAGCAGCCTTGCTAGCAACCCCACAGATACGCAGTATTTT; cdr3_aa: CASSLASNPTDTQYF; v_call: TRBV5-1; j_call: TRBJ2-3; clone_size: few; d_call: .
cdr3_nt: TGTGCCAGTAGTATCGGTTCCGCCGGGGAGCTGTTTTTT; cdr3_aa: CASSIGSAGELFF; v_call: TRBV19; j_call: TRBJ2-2; clone_size: .; d_call: .
cdr3_nt: TGCAGTGCTGCTACCTCAGGCCCCAATCAGCCCCAGCATTTT; cdr3_aa: CSAATSGPNQPQHF; v_call: TRBV20-1; j_call: TRBJ1-5; clone_size: .; d_call: .
cdr3_nt: TGCGCCAGCAGCACGACAGGGTCAGGAAACACCATATATTTT; cdr3_aa: CASSTTGSGNTIYF; v_call: TRBV5-1; j_call: TRBJ1-3; clone_size: .; d_call: TRBD1
cdr3_nt: TGCGCCAGCAGCCCTACCTTTACCGGGACCCAAGAGACCCAGTACTTC; cdr3_aa: CASSPTFTGTQETQYF; v_call: TRBV4-1; j_call: TRBJ2-5; clone_size: few; d_call: .
cdr3_nt: TGCGCCAGCAGCCAAGGTATTAGCGGAAACACAGATACGCAGTATTTT; cdr3_aa: CASSQGISGNTDTQYF; v_call: TRBV4-1; j_call: TRBJ2-3; clone_size: .; d_call: .
cdr3_nt: TGTGCCAGCAGCTTAAATCTGGGGGGGGGCACAGATACGCAGTATTTT; cdr3_aa: CASSLNLGGGTDTQYF; v_call: TRBV11-2; j_call: TRBJ2-3; clone_size: few; d_call: TRBD2
cdr3_nt: TGTGCCAGCAGTTATGGCACGTCGGGTTACAATGAGCAGTTCTTC; cdr3_aa: CASSYGTSGYNEQFF; v_call: TRBV6-5; j_call: TRBJ2-1; clone_size: many; d_call: .
cdr3_nt: TGTGCCAGTAGCCCCGCTTGGGAGGGTTCCTACGAGCAGTACTTC; cdr3_aa: CASSPAWEGSYEQYF; v_call: TRBV19; j_call: TRBJ2-7; clone_size: .; d_call: TRBD2
cdr3_nt: TGTGCCAGCAGTGACAGAGTTGAAGCTTTCTTT; cdr3_aa: CASSDRVEAFF; v_call: TRBV6-5; j_call: TRBJ1-1; clone_size: many; d_call: .
cdr3_nt: TGTGCCAGCAGATTTTCTAGCGGACGACCCTACGAGCAGTACTTC; cdr3_aa: CASRFSSGRPYEQYF; v_call: TRBV12-3/TRBV12-4; j_call: TRBJ2-7; clone_size: many; d_call: TRBD2
cdr3_nt: TGCAGTGCAAAGACGGGCCTTGCTTCGGATACGCAGTATTTT; cdr3_aa: CSAKTGLASDTQYF; v_call: TRBV20-1; j_call: TRBJ2-3; clone_size: .; d_call: .
cdr3_nt: TGTGCCAGCACTACAAGCTTAAGGGCTGGGGCCAACGTCCTGACTTTC; cdr3_aa: CASTTSLRAGANVLTF; v_call: TRBV6-1; j_call: TRBJ2-6; clone_size: few; d_call: .
cdr3_nt: TGTGCCAGCAGCCCAACCCCGACAGTGTACCAAGAGACCCAGTACTTC; cdr3_aa: CASSPTPTVYQETQYF; v_call: TRBV6-1; j_call: TRBJ2-5; clone_size: .; d_call: .
cdr3_nt: TGTGCCTCAGCCCGGGGAGGCAGCTATAATTCACCCCTCCACTTT; cdr3_aa: CASARGGSYNSPLHF; v_call: TRBV7-2; j_call: TRBJ1-6; clone_size: few; d_call: .
cdr3_nt: TGTGCCACCAGTGATCCTGGGACGGGGGCAGATACGCAGTATTTT; cdr3_aa: CATSDPGTGADTQYF; v_call: TRBV24-1; j_call: TRBJ2-3; clone_size: few; d_call: .
cdr3_nt: TGCAGTGCTGCCCGGGACACACACACTGAAGCTTTCTTT; cdr3_aa: CSAARDTHTEAFF; v_call: TRBV20-1; j_call: TRBJ1-1; clone_size: .; d_call: .
cdr3_nt: TGTGCCAGCAGCTCGGGGCCCCTCTGCGAGCAGTACTTC; cdr3_aa: CASSSGPLCEQYF; v_call: TRBV5-6; j_call: TRBJ2-7; clone_size: .; d_call: .
cdr3_nt: TGTGCCAGCAGTTCCCCGACCGTGCCTGAGCAGTTCTTC; cdr3_aa: CASSSPTVPEQFF; v_call: TRBV12-3/TRBV12-4; j_call: TRBJ2-1; clone_size: many; d_call: .
cdr3_nt: TGCGCCAGCAGCCAAGGGCCCTCACTAGCGGGGGGCTACAATGAGCAGTTCTTC; cdr3_aa: CASSQGPSLAGGYNEQFF; v_call: TRBV4-1; j_call: TRBJ2-1; clone_size: few; d_call: TRBD2
cdr3_nt: TGCGCCAGCAGCCAGGGGGGACTTATCGTTGAGCAGTTCTTC; cdr3_aa: CASSQGGLIVEQFF; v_call: TRBV4-1; j_call: TRBJ2-1; clone_size: .; d_call: .
cdr3_nt: TGTGCCAGCAGCCAAGAACTCAGTCTTTGGCAGTTCTTC; cdr3_aa: CASSQELSLWQFF; v_call: TRBV3-1; j_call: TRBJ2-1; clone_size: few; d_call: .
cdr3_nt: TGCGCCAGCAGCCCCGGGGTCGCGGGCTATGAGCAGTTCTTC; cdr3_aa: CASSPGVAGYEQFF; v_call: TRBV5-1; j_call: TRBJ2-1; clone_size: many; d_call: .
cdr3_nt: TGTGCCAGCAGCCCGTGGGTTGACACTGAAGCTTTCTTT; cdr3_aa: CASSPWVDTEAFF; v_call: TRBV14; j_call: TRBJ1-1; clone_size: .; d_call: .
cdr3_nt: TGCAGTGCTAGGTCGGCTAGCGGGATTAGCAGTGAGCAGTTCTTC; cdr3_aa: CSARSASGISSEQFF; v_call: TRBV20-1; j_call: TRBJ2-1; clone_size: few; d_call: TRBD2
cdr3_nt: TGTGCCAGCAGCGGTACAAACTCTGGGGCCAACGTCCTGACTTTC; cdr3_aa: CASSGTNSGANVLTF; v_call: TRBV3-1; j_call: TRBJ2-6; clone_size: .; d_call: .
cdr3_nt: TGCAGCGCAGCTAGCGGGAGGAACACCGGGGAGCTGTTTTTT; cdr3_aa: CSAASGRNTGELFF; v_call: TRBV29-1; j_call: TRBJ2-2; clone_size: few; d_call: TRBD2
cdr3_nt: TGTGCCAGCAGCAAACCGGGACAGGGCTACAATGAGCAGTTCTTC; cdr3_aa: CASSKPGQGYNEQFF; v_call: TRBV5-8; j_call: TRBJ2-1; clone_size: many; d_call: TRBD1
cdr3_nt: TGCGCCAGCAGCTTGGCTAGCGGGATTGGGGCAGGGGATACGCAGTATTTT; cdr3_aa: CASSLASGIGAGDTQYF; v_call: TRBV5-1; j_call: TRBJ2-3; clone_size: few; d_call: TRBD2
cdr3_nt: TGTGCCAGCAGCTCCAGACCGGGACTAGCGATTAAGACCCAGTACTTC; cdr3_aa: CASSSRPGLAIKTQYF; v_call: TRBV7-2; j_call: TRBJ2-5; clone_size: few; d_call: TRBD2
cdr3_nt: TGTGCCAGCAGTGAAGCTATCACAGGGGTCAGGGAGATCCAGTACTTC; cdr3_aa: CASSEAITGVREIQYF; v_call: TRBV2; j_call: TRBJ2-5; clone_size: .; d_call: TRBD1
cdr3_nt: TGCAGTGCTAGAGGGTATGGCTACACCTTC; cdr3_aa: CSARGYGYTF; v_call: TRBV20-1; j_call: TRBJ1-2; clone_size: few; d_call: .
cdr3_nt: TGCGCCAGCAGCTACCTGGGGGGAGATACGCAGTATTTT; cdr3_aa: CASSYLGGDTQYF; v_call: TRBV5-1; j_call: TRBJ2-3; clone_size: .; d_call: .
cdr3_nt: TGCGCCAGCAGTGCCCGCCCTAGCGGGAGCTCCTACGAGCAGTACTTC; cdr3_aa: CASSARPSGSSYEQYF; v_call: TRBV10-2; j_call: TRBJ2-7; clone_size: few; d_call: TRBD2
cdr3_nt: TGTGCCAGCAGTTCCGACCGGGATACGCAGTATTTT; cdr3_aa: CASSSDRDTQYF; v_call: TRBV27; j_call: TRBJ2-3; clone_size: many; d_call: .
cdr3_nt: TGTGCCAGCATTGAGACTAGCGGACAAGAGACCCAGTACTTC; cdr3_aa: CASIETSGQETQYF; v_call: TRBV2; j_call: TRBJ2-5; clone_size: few; d_call: TRBD2
cdr3_nt: TGCAGCGGGGTCGGGGGGTCCGGGGAGCTGTTTTTT; cdr3_aa: CSGVGGSGELFF; v_call: TRBV29-1; j_call: TRBJ2-2; clone_size: few; d_call: TRBD2
cdr3_nt: TGTGCCAGCAACCAACAGGATCAGAACACTGAAGCTTTCTTT; cdr3_aa: CASNQQDQNTEAFF; v_call: TRBV9; j_call: TRBJ1-1; clone_size: many; d_call: .
cdr3_nt: TGCAGCGTCGAGCAGCCCCTGTACTCTGGGGCCAACGTCCTGACTTTC; cdr3_aa: CSVEQPLYSGANVLTF; v_call: TRBV29-1; j_call: TRBJ2-6; clone_size: .; d_call: .
cdr3_nt: TGTGCCAGCAGCCGACAGGGGGCCCCTACAGATACGCAGTATTTT; cdr3_aa: CASSRQGAPTDTQYF; v_call: TRBV28; j_call: TRBJ2-3; clone_size: few; d_call: TRBD1
cdr3_nt: TGTGCCAGCAGCCAAGATTTTTACCCCTTAGCGGGAGGGAGGGCAGATACGCAGTATTTT; cdr3_aa: CASSQDFYPLAGGRADTQYF; v_call: TRBV3-1; j_call: TRBJ2-3; clone_size: .; d_call: TRBD2